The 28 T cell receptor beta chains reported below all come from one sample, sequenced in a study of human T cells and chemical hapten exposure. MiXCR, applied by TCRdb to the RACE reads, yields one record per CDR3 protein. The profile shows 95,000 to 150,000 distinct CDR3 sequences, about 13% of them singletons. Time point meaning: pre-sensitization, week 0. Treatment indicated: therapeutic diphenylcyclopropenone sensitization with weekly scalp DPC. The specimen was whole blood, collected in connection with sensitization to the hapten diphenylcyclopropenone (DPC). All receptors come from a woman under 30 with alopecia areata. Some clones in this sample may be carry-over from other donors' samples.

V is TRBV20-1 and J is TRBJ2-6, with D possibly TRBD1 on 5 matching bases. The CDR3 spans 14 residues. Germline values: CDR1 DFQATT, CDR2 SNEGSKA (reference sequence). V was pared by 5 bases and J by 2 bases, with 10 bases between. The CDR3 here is CSAGAGTGANVLTF. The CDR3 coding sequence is TGCAGTGCTGGAGCAGGGACTGGGGCCAACGTCCTGACTTTC.

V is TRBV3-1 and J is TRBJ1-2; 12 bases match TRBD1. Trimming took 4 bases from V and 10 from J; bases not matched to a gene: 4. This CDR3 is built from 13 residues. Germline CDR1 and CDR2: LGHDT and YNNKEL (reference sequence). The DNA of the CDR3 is TGTGCCAGCAGCCCGGGACAGGGGGCCATCTACACCTTC. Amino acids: CASSPGQGAIYTF.

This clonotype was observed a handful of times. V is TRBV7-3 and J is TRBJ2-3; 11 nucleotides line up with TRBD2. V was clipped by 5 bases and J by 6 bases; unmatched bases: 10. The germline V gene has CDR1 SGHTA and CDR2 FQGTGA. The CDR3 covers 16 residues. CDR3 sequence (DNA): TGTGCCAGCAGCCCCGACCTAGCGGGGGGTATGGATACGCAGTATTTT. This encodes CASSPDLAGGMDTQYF.

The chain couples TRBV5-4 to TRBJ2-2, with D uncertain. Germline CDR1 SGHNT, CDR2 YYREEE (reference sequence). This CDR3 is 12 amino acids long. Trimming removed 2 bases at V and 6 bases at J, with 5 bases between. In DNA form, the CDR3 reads TGTGCCAGCAGCTTATGGGCCGGGGAGCTGTTTTTT. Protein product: CASSLWAGELFF. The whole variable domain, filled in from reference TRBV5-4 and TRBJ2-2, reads ETGVTQSPTHLIKTRGQQVTLRCSSQSGHNTVSWYQQALGQGPQFIFQYYREEENGRGNFPPRFSGLQFPNYSSELNVNALELDDSALYLCASSLWAGELFFGEGSRLTVL.

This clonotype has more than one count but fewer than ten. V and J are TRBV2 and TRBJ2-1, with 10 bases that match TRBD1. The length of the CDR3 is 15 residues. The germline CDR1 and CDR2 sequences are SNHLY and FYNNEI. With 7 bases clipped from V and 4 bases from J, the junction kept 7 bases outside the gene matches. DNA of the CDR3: TGTGCCAGCAACCCAGACAGGGGGCTATACAATGAGCAGTTCTTC. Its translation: CASNPDRGLYNEQFF.

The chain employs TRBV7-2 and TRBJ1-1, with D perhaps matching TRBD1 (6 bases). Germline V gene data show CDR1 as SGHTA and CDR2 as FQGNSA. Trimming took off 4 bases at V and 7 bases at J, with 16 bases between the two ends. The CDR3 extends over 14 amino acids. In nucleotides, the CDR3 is TGTGCCAGCAGCTCTGCCGTGGGGGCGCTTGAAGCTTTCTTT. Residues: CASSSAVGALEAFF.

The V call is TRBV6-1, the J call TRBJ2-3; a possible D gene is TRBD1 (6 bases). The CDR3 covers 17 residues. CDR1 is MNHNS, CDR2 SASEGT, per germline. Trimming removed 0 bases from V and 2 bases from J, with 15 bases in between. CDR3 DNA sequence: TGTGCCAGCAGTGAAGCGCTTGGGACACCTCTCACAGATACGCAGTATTTT. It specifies CASSEALGTPLTDTQYF.

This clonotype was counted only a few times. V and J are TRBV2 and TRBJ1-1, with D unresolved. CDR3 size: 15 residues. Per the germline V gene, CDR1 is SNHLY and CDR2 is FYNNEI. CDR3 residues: CVSQPASIRRTEAFF. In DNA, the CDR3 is TGTGTTTCCCAACCCGCCTCGATTAGACGCACTGAAGCTTTCTTT.

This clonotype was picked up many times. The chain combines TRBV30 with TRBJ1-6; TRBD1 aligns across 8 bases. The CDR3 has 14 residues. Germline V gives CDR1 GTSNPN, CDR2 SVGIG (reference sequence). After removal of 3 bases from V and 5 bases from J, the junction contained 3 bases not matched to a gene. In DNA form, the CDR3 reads TGTGCCTGGAGAGGACAGGGCAATAATTCACCCCTCCACTTT. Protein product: CAWRGQGNNSPLHF.

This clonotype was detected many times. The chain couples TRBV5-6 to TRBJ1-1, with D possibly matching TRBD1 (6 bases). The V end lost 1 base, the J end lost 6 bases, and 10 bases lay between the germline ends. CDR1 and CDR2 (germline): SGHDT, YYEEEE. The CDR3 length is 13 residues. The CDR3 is CASSLLRGPEAFF. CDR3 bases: TGTGCCAGCAGCTTGCTCAGGGGACCTGAAGCTTTCTTT. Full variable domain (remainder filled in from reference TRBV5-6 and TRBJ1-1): DAGVTQSPTHLIKTRGQQVTLRCSPKSGHDTVSWYQQALGQGPQFIFQYYEEEERQRGNFPDRFSGHQFPNYSSELNVNALLLGDSALYLCASSLLRGPEAFFGQGTRLTVV.

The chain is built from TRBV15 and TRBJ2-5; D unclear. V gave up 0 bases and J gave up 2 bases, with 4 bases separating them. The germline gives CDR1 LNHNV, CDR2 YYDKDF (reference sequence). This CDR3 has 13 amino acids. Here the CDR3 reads CATSRDKQETQYF. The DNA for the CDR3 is TGTGCCACCAGCAGAGATAAACAAGAGACCCAGTACTTC.

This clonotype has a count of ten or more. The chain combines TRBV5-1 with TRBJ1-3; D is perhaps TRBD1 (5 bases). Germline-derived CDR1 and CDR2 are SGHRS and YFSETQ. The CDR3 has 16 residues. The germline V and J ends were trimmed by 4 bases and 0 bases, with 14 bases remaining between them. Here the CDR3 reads CASSIAGTGSGNTIYF. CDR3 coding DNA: TGCGCCAGCAGCATCGCCGGGACGGGCTCTGGAAACACCATATATTTT.

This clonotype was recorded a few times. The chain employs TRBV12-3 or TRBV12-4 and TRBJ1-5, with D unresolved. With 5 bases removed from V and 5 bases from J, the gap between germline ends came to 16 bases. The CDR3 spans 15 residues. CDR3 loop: CASSARTFPDQPQHF. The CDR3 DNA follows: TGTGCCAGCAGTGCCCGGACGTTCCCCGATCAGCCCCAGCATTTT.

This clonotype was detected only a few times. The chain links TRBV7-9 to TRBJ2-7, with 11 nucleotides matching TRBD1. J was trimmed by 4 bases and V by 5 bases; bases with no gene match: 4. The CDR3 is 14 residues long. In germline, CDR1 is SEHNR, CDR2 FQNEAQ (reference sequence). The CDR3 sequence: CASSRDRGKYEQYF. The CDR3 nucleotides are TGTGCCAGCAGCCGGGACAGGGGGAAGTACGAGCAGTACTTC.

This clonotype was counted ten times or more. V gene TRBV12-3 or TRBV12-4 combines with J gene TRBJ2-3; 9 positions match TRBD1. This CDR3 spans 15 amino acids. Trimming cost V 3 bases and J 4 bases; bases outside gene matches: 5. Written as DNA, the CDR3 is TGTGCCAGCAGTTTGAGGACAGGGGTTGCAGATACGCAGTATTTT. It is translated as CASSLRTGVADTQYF.

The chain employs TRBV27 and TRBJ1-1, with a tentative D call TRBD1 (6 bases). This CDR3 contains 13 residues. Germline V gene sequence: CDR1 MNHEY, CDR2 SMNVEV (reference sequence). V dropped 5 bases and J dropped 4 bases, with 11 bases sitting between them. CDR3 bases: TGTGCCAGCAGTCAGGGGACACGCACTGAAGCTTTCTTT. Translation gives CASSQGTRTEAFF.

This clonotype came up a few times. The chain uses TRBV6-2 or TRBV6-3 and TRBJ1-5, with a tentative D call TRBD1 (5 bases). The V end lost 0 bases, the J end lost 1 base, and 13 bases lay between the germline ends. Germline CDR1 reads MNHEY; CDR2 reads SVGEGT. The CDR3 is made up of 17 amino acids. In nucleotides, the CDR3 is TGTGCCAGCAGTTACTCGGCGGGGCTGAGGAGCAATCAGCCCCAGCATTTT. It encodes CASSYSAGLRSNQPQHF.

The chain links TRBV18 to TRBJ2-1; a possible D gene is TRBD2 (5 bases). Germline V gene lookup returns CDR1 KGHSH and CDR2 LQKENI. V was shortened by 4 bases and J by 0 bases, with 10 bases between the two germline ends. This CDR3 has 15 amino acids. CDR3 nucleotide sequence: TGTGCCAGCTCACGGACTCTCAGCTCCTACAATGAGCAGTTCTTC. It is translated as CASSRTLSSYNEQFF.

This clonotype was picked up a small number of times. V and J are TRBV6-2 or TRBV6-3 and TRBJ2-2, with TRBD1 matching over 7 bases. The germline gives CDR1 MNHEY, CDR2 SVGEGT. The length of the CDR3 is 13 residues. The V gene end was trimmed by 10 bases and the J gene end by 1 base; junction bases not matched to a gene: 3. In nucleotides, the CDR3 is TGTGCCACCGGGACAGAGAACACCGGGGAGCTGTTTTTT. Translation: CATGTENTGELFF.

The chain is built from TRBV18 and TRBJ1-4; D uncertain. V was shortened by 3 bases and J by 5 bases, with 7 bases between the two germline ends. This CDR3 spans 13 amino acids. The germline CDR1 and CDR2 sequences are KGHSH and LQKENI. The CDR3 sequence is CASSPDGNEKLFF. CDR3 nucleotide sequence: TGTGCCAGCTCACCCGACGGGAATGAAAAACTGTTTTTT.

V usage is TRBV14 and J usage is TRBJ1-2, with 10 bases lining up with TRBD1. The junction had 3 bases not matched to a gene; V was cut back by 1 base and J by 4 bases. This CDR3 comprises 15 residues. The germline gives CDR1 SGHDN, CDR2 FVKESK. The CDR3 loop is CASSQGQGAAYGYTF. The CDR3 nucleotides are TGTGCCAGCAGCCAAGGACAGGGGGCGGCCTATGGCTACACCTTC.

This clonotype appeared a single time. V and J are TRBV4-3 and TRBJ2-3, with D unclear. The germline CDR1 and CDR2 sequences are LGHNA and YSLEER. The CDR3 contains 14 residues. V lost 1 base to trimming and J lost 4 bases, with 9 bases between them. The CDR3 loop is CASSQGRVADTQYF. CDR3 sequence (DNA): TGCGCCAGCAGCCAAGGTCGGGTGGCAGATACGCAGTATTTT.

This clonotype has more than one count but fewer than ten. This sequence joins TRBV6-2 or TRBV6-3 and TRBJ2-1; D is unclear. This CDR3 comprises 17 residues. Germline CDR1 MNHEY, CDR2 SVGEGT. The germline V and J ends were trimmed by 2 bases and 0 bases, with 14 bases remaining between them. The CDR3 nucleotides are TGTGCCAGCAGTTACCCCCCGACGTTCAGCTCCTACAATGAGCAGTTCTTC. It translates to CASSYPPTFSSYNEQFF.

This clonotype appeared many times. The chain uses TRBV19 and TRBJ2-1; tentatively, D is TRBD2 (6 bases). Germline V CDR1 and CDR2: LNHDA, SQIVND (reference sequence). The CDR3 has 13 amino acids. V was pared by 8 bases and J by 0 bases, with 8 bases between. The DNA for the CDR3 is TGTGCCAGTGCGGGGAGCTCCTACAATGAGCAGTTCTTC. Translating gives CASAGSSYNEQFF.

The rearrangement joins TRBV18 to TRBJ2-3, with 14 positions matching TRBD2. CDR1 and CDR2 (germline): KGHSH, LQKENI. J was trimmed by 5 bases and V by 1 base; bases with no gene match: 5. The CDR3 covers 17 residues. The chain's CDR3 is CASSPHGLAGGKDTQYF. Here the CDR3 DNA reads TGTGCCAGCTCACCACACGGACTAGCGGGGGGTAAAGATACGCAGTATTTT.

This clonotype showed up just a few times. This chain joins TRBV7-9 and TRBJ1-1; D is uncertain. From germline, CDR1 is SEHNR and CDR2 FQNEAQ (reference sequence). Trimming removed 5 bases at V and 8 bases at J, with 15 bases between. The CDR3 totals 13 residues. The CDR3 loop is CASSESGGGEAFF. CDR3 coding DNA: TGTGCCAGCAGCGAAAGCGGTGGAGGAGAAGCTTTCTTT.

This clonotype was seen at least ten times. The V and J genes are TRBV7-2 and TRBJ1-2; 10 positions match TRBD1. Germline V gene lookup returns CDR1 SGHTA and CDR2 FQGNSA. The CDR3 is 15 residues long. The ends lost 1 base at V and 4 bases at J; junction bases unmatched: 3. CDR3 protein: CASSLGGTGVYGYTF. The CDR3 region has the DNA TGTGCCAGCAGCTTAGGAGGGACAGGGGTCTATGGCTACACCTTC. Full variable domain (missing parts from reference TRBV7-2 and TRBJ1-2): GAGVSQSPSNKVTEKGKDVELRCDPISGHTALYWYRQSLGQGLEFLIYFQGNSAPDKSGLPSDRFSAERTGGSVSTLTIQRTQQEDSAVYLCASSLGGTGVYGYTFGSGTRLTVV.

The CDR3 loop reads CASSPRTETYEQYF. CDR3 sequence (DNA): TGTGCCAGCAGCCCACGGACCGAGACCTACGAGCAGTACTTC. V is TRBV7-9 and J is TRBJ2-7, with unresolved D. CDR3 length: 14 amino acids. Between the trimmed V and J ends, which lost 5 bases and 2 bases, there was a span of 13 bases. Germline V gene sequence: CDR1 SEHNR, CDR2 FQNEAQ (reference sequence).